The 25 T cell receptor beta chains presented below share a single source sample, sequenced in a study of shared clonotypes between healthy human individuals. The naive CD8 fraction comprised CD45RO-negative cells positively selected for CCR7 and excluded terminally differentiated effector memory CD45RA+ cells. TCRdb keeps only in-frame clones here, not all; method: immunoSEQ multiplex PCR. The repertoire holds fewer than 1 million clones, with just over 95% as singletons. Sequenced: naive CD8+ T cells sorted from blood. All receptors derive from a man under 40 in good health.

This clone was counted between two and nine times. The chain couples TRBV27 to TRBJ1-2; D unclear. CDR1 is MNHEY and CDR2 is SMNVEV in the germline V gene (reference sequence). V was trimmed by 4 bases and J by 0 bases, leaving 18 bases between them. The CDR3 has 17 amino acids. CDR3: CASSWTQISGANYGYTF. The DNA for the CDR3 is TGTGCCAGCAGTTGGACCCAAATCAGCGGAGCTAACTATGGCTACACCTTC.

CDR3 residues: CASSVDRGLAHNEQFF. CDR3 coding DNA: TGTGCCAGCAGCGTAGACCGCGGACTAGCCCACAATGAGCAGTTCTTC. The rearrangement links TRBV9 to TRBJ2-1, with 8 nucleotides matching TRBD2. The CDR3 is made up of 16 amino acids. Germline values: CDR1 SGDLS, CDR2 YYNGEE. J was trimmed by 5 bases and V by 0 bases; bases with no gene match: 7.

The chain carries TRBV11-2 and TRBJ2-1; tentatively, D is TRBD2 (6 bases). The CDR3 length is 15 residues. In germline, CDR1 is SGHAT, CDR2 FQNNGV. Trimming pared 4 bases from V and 2 bases from J, leaving 12 bases between. This CDR3 reads CASSSGVFAYNEQFF. Written as DNA, the CDR3 is TGTGCCAGCAGCTCGGGGGTTTTTGCCTACAATGAGCAGTTCTTC.

Turning to this clone: Other DNA sequences in the same sample also yield this CDR3. The chain couples TRBV7-9 to TRBJ1-4; D may be TRBD1 (5 bases). The ends were cut back, 6 bases at V and 8 bases at J, with 10 bases in the middle. The CDR3 spans 12 residues. Germline V gene sequence: CDR1 SEHNR, CDR2 FQNEAQ (reference sequence). CDR3 bases: TGTGCCAGCAGTCCGGGGCAGGAAAAACTGTTTTTT. Encoded protein: CASSPGQEKLFF. Complete variable domain (other parts from reference TRBV7-9 and TRBJ1-4): DTGVSQNPRHKITKRGQNVTFRCDPISEHNRLYWYRQTLGQGPEFLTYFQNEAQLEKSRLLSDRFSAERPKGSFSTLEIQRTEQGDSAMYLCASSPGQEKLFFGSGTQLSVL.

The count of this clone is one. The rearrangement uses TRBV30 and TRBJ2-7, with a weak D call TRBD1 (5 bases). The CDR3 loop spans 13 amino acids. CDR1 is GTSNPN and CDR2 is SVGIG in the germline V gene (reference sequence). V dropped 4 bases and J dropped 3 bases, with 13 bases sitting between them. The CDR3 region has the DNA TGTGCCTGGATGCCAGGGTCTGTCTACGAGCAGTACTTC. The encoded protein is CAWMPGSVYEQYF.

The rearrangement links TRBV9 to TRBJ2-2, with a tentative D call TRBD2 (5 bases). This CDR3 comprises 14 residues. Trimming took off 7 bases at V and 7 bases at J, with 17 bases between the two ends. Germline CDR1 and CDR2: SGDLS and YYNGEE. The CDR3 loop is CASSPGSYGGELFF. The CDR3, as DNA: TGTGCCAGCTCCCCGGGGAGCTACGGCGGGGAGCTGTTTTTT.

The CDR3 loop reads CASSPIQAGTAYEQYF. The CDR3 DNA follows: TGTGCCAGCAGCCCTATACAGGCCGGGACTGCTTACGAGCAGTACTTC. The chain combines TRBV7-9 with TRBJ2-7; a weak D match, TRBD2 (6 bases). The germline gives CDR1 SEHNR, CDR2 FQNEAQ (reference sequence). This CDR3 is 16 amino acids long. Trimming removed 5 bases from V and 4 bases from J, with 21 bases in between.

CDR3 bases: TGTGCCAGCAGTTTCATTGTCGCAGATACGCAGTATTTT. Translation: CASSFIVADTQYF. The chain carries TRBV27 and TRBJ2-3; D gene unclear. Germline V CDR1 and CDR2: MNHEY, SMNVEV (reference sequence). The CDR3 sequence is 13 residues long. V was pared by 3 bases and J by 4 bases, with 8 bases between.

This chain joins TRBV6-5 and TRBJ1-1; D possibly corresponds to TRBD1 (5 bases). The length of the CDR3 is 14 residues. Germline V lookup: CDR1 MNHEY, CDR2 SVGAGI. V was pared by 6 bases and J by 2 bases, with 13 bases between. The chain's CDR3 is CASRPLGVNTEAFF. The CDR3 nucleotides read TGTGCCAGCAGACCTTTGGGGGTTAACACTGAAGCTTTCTTT.

V gene TRBV30 combines with J gene TRBJ2-1; TRBD1 matches at 12 bases. The ends lost 4 bases at V and 12 bases at J; junction bases unmatched: 13. The CDR3 consists of 15 residues. The germline V gene has CDR1 GTSNPN and CDR2 SVGIG (reference sequence). The DNA for the CDR3 is TGTGCCTGGACTGTGTTGGGACAGGGGGCAGATGTGCAGTTCTTC. Protein product: CAWTVLGQGADVQFF.

J is TRBJ2-1 and V is TRBV5-5, with D perhaps matching TRBD1 or TRBD2 (5 bases each). The CDR3 sequence is 17 residues long. Germline CDR1 SGHKS, CDR2 YYEKEE (reference sequence). The V and J ends lost 4 bases and 0 bases respectively, with 17 bases between them. The CDR3 spells CASSPDWPGSSYNEQFF. CDR3 in DNA: TGTGCCAGCAGCCCGGATTGGCCAGGGAGCTCCTACAATGAGCAGTTCTTC.

The CDR3 loop reads CASSLEEAGNEQFF. The CDR3 DNA sequence: TGTGCCAGCAGCTTAGAAGAGGCTGGCAATGAGCAGTTCTTC. V and J are TRBV7-9 and TRBJ2-1; D not certain. This CDR3 spans 14 amino acids. V was shortened by 1 base and J by 6 bases, with 10 bases between the two germline ends. Germline V lookup: CDR1 SEHNR, CDR2 FQNEAQ (reference sequence).

V is TRBV15 and J is TRBJ2-2; 13 bases match TRBD2. V trimming: 8 bases; J trimming: 3 bases; junction bases outside the gene matches: 15. There are 19 residues in the CDR3. Germline CDR1 and CDR2: LNHNV and YYDKDF (reference sequence). The CDR3 is CATRPRPGLAGLHTGELFF. CDR3 bases: TGTGCCACCCGCCCAAGGCCGGGACTAGCGGGACTTCACACCGGGGAGCTGTTTTTT.

The rearrangement links TRBV7-9 to TRBJ1-2; D not certain. Germline CDR1 SEHNR, CDR2 FQNEAQ (reference sequence). Trimming removed 4 bases at V and 1 base at J, with 13 bases between. The CDR3 runs 15 residues. CDR3 region: CASSSLQTLNYGYTF. CDR3 in DNA: TGTGCCAGCAGCTCCCTACAGACACTTAACTATGGCTACACCTTC.

The chain links TRBV4-3 to TRBJ1-1; tentative D call: TRBD1 (6 bases). Germline values: CDR1 LGHNA, CDR2 YSLEER. The CDR3 runs 15 residues. Trimming pared 2 bases from V and 5 bases from J, leaving 15 bases between. The CDR3 DNA follows: TGCGCCAGCAGCCAATTACAGGGCGGCGGGACTGAAGCTTTCTTT. Its translation is CASSQLQGGGTEAFF.

The chain employs TRBV29-1 and TRBJ2-7; D not resolved. Deletions cut 4 bases from V and 2 bases from J, with 12 bases between. Germline V CDR1 and CDR2: SQVTM, ANQGSEA. The CDR3 contains 13 residues. The CDR3, as DNA: TGCAGCGTTGTCGAGTCAGAGACCTACGAGCAGTACTTC. This gives the protein CSVVESETYEQYF.

The chain recombines TRBV11-2 with TRBJ2-1; D may match TRBD1 or TRBD2 (6 bases each). The CDR3 spans 18 residues. Looked up from germline, CDR1 is SGHAT and CDR2 is FQNNGV. V was trimmed by 1 base and J by 4 bases, leaving 20 bases between them. The CDR3 reads CASSLGYGGQIKYNEQFF. The CDR3 DNA reads TGTGCCAGCAGCTTAGGCTACGGGGGACAAATTAAATACAATGAGCAGTTCTTC.

This clone appeared a few times. The J gene is TRBJ1-1, the V gene TRBV28, with D possibly being TRBD1 (5 bases). The CDR3 spans 14 residues. Trimming removed 5 bases from V and 6 bases from J, with 16 bases in between. Germline V gene lookup returns CDR1 MDHEN and CDR2 SYDVKM. CDR3 DNA sequence: TGTGCCAGCAGTAAATGGGGGATAAACGCTGAAGCTTTCTTT. Its protein product is CASSKWGINAEAFF. Looking up the rest from reference TRBV28 and TRBJ1-1 gives the full variable domain: DVKVTQSSRYLVKRTGEKVFLECVQDMDHENMFWYRQDPGLGLRLIYFSYDVKMKEKGDIPEGYSVSREKKERFSLILESASTNQTSMYLCASSKWGINAEAFFGQGTRLTVV.

The chain joins TRBV28 to TRBJ1-2, with TRBD1 matching over 7 bases. Germline V CDR1 and CDR2: MDHEN, SYDVKM. The ends lost 4 bases at V and 4 bases at J; junction bases unmatched: 6. CDR3 length equals 14 residues. CDR3 DNA: TGTGCCAGCAGTTACAGGGGATATTCCTATGGCTACACCTTC. It codes for CASSYRGYSYGYTF.

The chain uses TRBV5-6 and TRBJ2-7, with no clear D. CDR1 and CDR2 (germline): SGHDT, YYEEEE. V gave up 3 bases and J gave up 4 bases, with 14 bases separating them. CDR3 length equals 14 residues. Here the CDR3 reads CASSSDRPLYEQYF. The CDR3 DNA follows: TGTGCCAGCAGCTCGGACCGACCCCTATACGAGCAGTACTTC.

This sequence joins TRBV7-2 and TRBJ2-7; 7 bases line up with TRBD2. This CDR3 is built from 16 residues. Trimming took 1 base from V and 3 from J; bases not matched to a gene: 9. Germline V CDR1 and CDR2: SGHTA, FQGNSA. The CDR3 DNA sequence: TGTGCCAGCAGCTTAGTAGTCGCTAGCGGAAGCTACGAGCAGTACTTC. Its translation: CASSLVVASGSYEQYF.

CDR3 bases: TGTGCCAGTGGTCATCGGGAGTTGAATGAGCAGTTCTTC. Encoded protein: CASGHRELNEQFF. The chain employs TRBV27 and TRBJ2-1, with D perhaps TRBD2 (6 bases). The CDR3 has 13 amino acids. Looked up from germline, CDR1 is MNHEY and CDR2 is SMNVEV (reference sequence). Trimming cost V 9 bases and J 7 bases, with 16 bases left between them.

J is TRBJ2-7 and V is TRBV29-1; 9 nucleotides align to TRBD1. The CDR3 sequence is 13 residues long. J gave up 4 bases and V 7 bases, and 8 bases lay outside the gene matches. CDR1 and CDR2 (germline): SQVTM, ANQGSEA. CDR3 amino acids: CSAERDRGYEQYF. As DNA, the CDR3 is TGCAGCGCCGAACGTGACAGGGGGTACGAGCAGTACTTC.

The J gene is TRBJ2-7, the V gene TRBV9; D gene unclear. Trimming stripped 0 bases from V and 3 bases from J, with 13 bases between. Germline V gene lookup returns CDR1 SGDLS and CDR2 YYNGEE. The CDR3 is 15 amino acids. The CDR3, as DNA: TGTGCCAGCAGCGTAGGGAATAGACCCGGCTACGAGCAGTACTTC. This codes for CASSVGNRPGYEQYF.

On this clone itself: Other DNA sequences in this specimen translate into the identical CDR3. This sequence joins TRBV2 and TRBJ2-3; either TRBD1 or TRBD2 may supply D (5 bases each). V was pared by 9 bases and J by 8 bases, with 9 bases between. CDR1 and CDR2 (germline): SNHLY, FYNNEI. This CDR3 spans 10 amino acids. The CDR3 bases are TGTGCCAGTCGTGGGGGTACGCAGTATTTT. Its translation: CASRGGTQYF.